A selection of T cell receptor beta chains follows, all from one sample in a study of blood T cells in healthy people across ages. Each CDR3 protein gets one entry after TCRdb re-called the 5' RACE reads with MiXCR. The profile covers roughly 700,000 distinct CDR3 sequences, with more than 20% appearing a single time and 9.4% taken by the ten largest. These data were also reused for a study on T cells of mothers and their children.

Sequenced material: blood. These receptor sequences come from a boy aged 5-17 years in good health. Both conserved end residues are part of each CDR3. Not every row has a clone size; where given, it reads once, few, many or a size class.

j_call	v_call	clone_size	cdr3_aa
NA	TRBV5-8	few	CASSGTNRYEQYF
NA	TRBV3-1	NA	CASSQGPSGHNEQFF
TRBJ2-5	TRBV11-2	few	CASSLGLAGERQETQYF
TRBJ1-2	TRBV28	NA	CASSLRLEPYGYTF
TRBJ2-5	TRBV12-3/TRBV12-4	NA	CASTPNRANLGETQYF
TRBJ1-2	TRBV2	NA	CASSDEGFYGYTF
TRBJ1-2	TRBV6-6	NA	CATSGTPYTF
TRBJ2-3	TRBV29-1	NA	CSASGTGSDTQYF
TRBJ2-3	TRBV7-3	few	CASSLRAGGPSDAQYF
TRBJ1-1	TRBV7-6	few	CASSPGRDLEAFF
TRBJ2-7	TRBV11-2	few	CASSLFAAYEQYF
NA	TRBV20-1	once	CSASLAGGQETQYF
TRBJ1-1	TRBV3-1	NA	CASSQALGGISEAFF
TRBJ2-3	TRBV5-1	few	CASSAGIRTDTQYF
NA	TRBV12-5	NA	CASGLGQSGPPYEQYF
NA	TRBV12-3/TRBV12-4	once	CASSLALAGGFHEQFF
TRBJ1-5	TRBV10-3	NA	CAISEGQVVSGQPQHF
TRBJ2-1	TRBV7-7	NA	CASSPKGSSYNEQFF
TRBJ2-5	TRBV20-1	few	CSATRTAQETQYF
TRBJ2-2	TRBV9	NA	CASTLGAAANTGELFF
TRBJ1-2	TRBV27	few	CASSQVGGIYGYTF
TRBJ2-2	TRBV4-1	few	CASSPREGTSGELFF
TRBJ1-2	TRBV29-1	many	CSALGVDYGYTF
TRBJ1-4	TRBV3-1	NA	CASSQEGGYEKLFF
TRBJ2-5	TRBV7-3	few	CASSSAGDIQETQYF
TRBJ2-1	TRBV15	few	CATSRGLAERNEQFF
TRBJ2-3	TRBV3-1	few	CASSIVPGLAGGHTGATDTQYF
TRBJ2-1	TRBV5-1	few	CASSLEGAIYNEQFF
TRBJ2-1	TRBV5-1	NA	CASSLTVDSYNEQFF
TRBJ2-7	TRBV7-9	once	CASSSAGGGEQYF
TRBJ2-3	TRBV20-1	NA	CSARDRLVDSTDTQYF
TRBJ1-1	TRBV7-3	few	CASSLGSMNTEAFF
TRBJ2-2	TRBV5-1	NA	CASSLQTGTGELFF
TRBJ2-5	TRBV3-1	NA	CASSQLFDGSEETQYF
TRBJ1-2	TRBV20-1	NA	CSARDLRGTNYSYTF
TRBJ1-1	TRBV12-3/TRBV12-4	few	CASSPTPNTEAFF
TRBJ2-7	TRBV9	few	CASSRDLTLSYEQYF
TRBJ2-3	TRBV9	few	CASSAQGNGLDTQYF
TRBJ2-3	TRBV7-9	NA	CASRRGGGTDTQYF
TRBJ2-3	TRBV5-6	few	CASSETGSTDTQYF
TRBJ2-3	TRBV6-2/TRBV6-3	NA	CASSYSGGNLLPTPPTQYF
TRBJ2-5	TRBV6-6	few	CASSWASGTETQYF
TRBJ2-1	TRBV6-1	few	CASSEAVGAGQINEQFF
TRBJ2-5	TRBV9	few	CASSVSGSPQETQYF
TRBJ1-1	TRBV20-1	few	CSASPRGLTEAFF